These 2 T cell receptor beta chains originate from one sample sequenced in a study of blood T cell repertoires in COVID-19. TCRdb keeps only in-frame clones here, not all; method: immunoSEQ multiplex PCR. The data hold around 250,000 clones, with 65% to 85% observed a single time. The sequencing sample was made of peripheral blood. These receptors were taken from a woman aged 40-49 years who had recovered from COVID-19.

The rearrangement links TRBV5-1 to TRBJ2-7; D unresolved. V was clipped by 0 bases and J by 5 bases, with 6 bases between them. Germline CDR1 reads SGHRS; CDR2 reads YFSETQ. This CDR3 region has 12 residues. CDR3 DNA sequence: TGCGCCAGCAGCTTGGCCCGGGACGAGCAGTACTTC. This translates into CASSLARDEQYF.

This chain connects TRBV7-6 to TRBJ2-7, with 8 bases lining up with TRBD1. The V segment lost 4 bases and the J segment 3 bases; nucleotides outside the gene matches: 8. The CDR3 is made up of 15 amino acids. The germline V gene encodes CDR1 SGHVS and CDR2 FNYEAQ. CDR3 sequence (DNA): TGTGCCAGCAGCTCTGGGACAGGAGCCTACTACGAGCAGTACTTC. It translates to CASSSGTGAYYEQYF.